This entry describes one T cell receptor (beta chain). The target of this receptor is not known. The junction shows a germline mismatch at one end, possibly a read error. This specimen belongs to a study of Graves' ophthalmopathy and Graves' hyperthyroidism (dated by TCRdb to the late 2010s). Regarding the study in general: Peripheral blood was collected at initial diagnosis, prior to any treatment. To tell Graves' ophthalmopathy apart from Graves' hyperthyroidism, and to predict which patients would progress to ophthalmopathy, the study relied on TCR beta repertoire signatures. An independent validation cohort comprised about 20 hyperthyroidism patients and roughly 15 patients who later progressed from hyperthyroidism to ophthalmopathy. After sampling, hyperthyroidism patients received methimazole starting at 30 mg daily, and ophthalmopathy patients received high-dose intravenous methylprednisolone. In total, approximately 140 blood samples were TCR-sequenced: roughly 45 ophthalmopathy, under 85 hyperthyroidism and around 17 hyperthyroidism-to-ophthalmopathy patients. A discovery set of 95 to 100 patients (around 40 ophthalmopathy, 55 to 60 stable hyperthyroidism) was enrolled to explore V-J signatures distinguishing ophthalmopathy from hyperthyroidism. In about six hyperthyroidism patients, the T-cell repertoires found in thyroid tissue were compared with those found in blood. The paper as a whole reports these results and caveats: Sample size was not predetermined statistically, and investigators were not blinded to group allocation. In validation, the model predicted ophthalmopathy progression with about 70% sensitivity and roughly 72% specificity; some twelve predicted patients were CT-confirmed with GO in a median of approximately 6.5 months. Ophthalmopathy was separated from stable hyperthyroidism by the 13-signature model with roughly 90% sensitivity and roughly 82% specificity in cross-validation and with 80%/75% in the test set. Most expanded thyroid clonotypes with a frequency above 0.001 also appeared in blood, which suggests that blood repertoires may reflect the immune response in the thyroid.

CDR1 and CDR2, looked up from the germline V gene, are SGHRS and YFSETQ. From the cysteine through the phenylalanine, the CDR3 covers 15 amino acids. Only the CDR3 region is kept as DNA, spanning 45 bases read in frame from base 1. Patients with ophthalmopathy had moderately to severely active disease, with a Clinical Activity Score of 3 or more, a NOSPECS grade of 4 or more, and a disease duration of less than 3 months. Patients were excluded if they had other autoimmune diseases, uncontrolled infections, pregnancy or lactation. Diagnosis was based on clinical symptoms, serum thyroxine, TRAb, thyroid ultrasound and orbital computed tomography. PBMCs were isolated from 8 to 10 ml of fresh peripheral blood by Ficoll-Paque density gradient centrifugation. Total RNA was extracted with Trizol reagent and quality-checked on an Agilent 2100 Bioanalyzer. For repertoire sequencing, TCR beta CDR3 regions were amplified from RNA transcripts. The first round was an RT-PCR using HTBI primers with the Qiagen OneStep RT-PCR kit, and this first round was followed by a second-round multiplex PCR, then size selection and purification. Libraries were sequenced on an Illumina HiSeq2000 using paired-end 100 bp reads. Per the source publication's procedure: SOAPnuke was used for read processing, and reads with adapters, uncalled bases, a mean Phred below 15, or no exact constant-primer or identifier match were discarded. COPE v1.2.5 was used to merge the high-quality paired reads. Each unique nucleotide sequence was defined as a clonotype, and clonotypes were aligned to IMGT TRB V, D and J references with MiTCR v1.1. The analysis was limited to V-J combinations with a frequency above 0.0001, which together covered 99.2% of repertoires. For each V-J combination, a TCR clonal expansion and chaos score was defined as F50 clonal expansion divided by the chaos observed in the TCRdist matrix. Features were reduced by Welch's t-statistics and random forest to about a dozen V-J combinations, which fed a naive Bayes classifier. The similarity between thyroid and blood repertoires was quantified using the Morisita-Horn index. TCRdb cleaned the public reads at Q25 with fastp, built clones with MiXCR and kept in-frame beta chains. Entries are consolidated by CDR3 protein sequence, retaining the most common genes and DNA. TCRdb's processing, not the study's, gives the V and J calls here. This sample gives over 650,000 distinct CDR3 sequences in total; about two fifths of them show up just once. The top ten hold roughly 3.5% of the sample.

This sequence was found in an adult man with Graves' ophthalmopathy. Sequenced input: peripheral blood. Recombination joined TRBV5-1 with TRBJ2-2; 11 bases in the middle match TRBD2. The sequence in DNA is TGCGCCAGCAGCACCGGGACTAGCGGTACCGGGGAGCCGTTTTTT. The resulting protein is CASSTGTSGTGEPFF.